This T cell receptor beta chain comes out of a study of T cells in Graves' hyperthyroidism and ophthalmopathy. About the study: Peripheral blood was obtained at initial diagnosis, preceding any treatment.

Per the germline V gene, CDR1 is SQVTM and CDR2 is ANQGSEA. V gave up 4 bases and J gave up 7 bases, with 9 bases separating them. CDR3 length: 11 residues. Uncontrolled infection, other autoimmune disease, pregnancy and lactation each barred patients from inclusion. Fresh peripheral blood, about 9.9 ml, yielded the PBMCs. This clonotype was observed a handful of times. The antigen remains undetermined. The CDR3 regions of TCR beta were amplified from RNA transcripts. The HTBI primer set drove a first-round RT-PCR of the TCR CDR3. TCRdb independently ran MiXCR on the multiplex PCR reads; one entry per CDR3 protein. The sample has hundreds of thousands of distinct CDR3 sequences; roughly 37% are singletons. Broader study findings: Clonotypes that were expanded in thyroid above 0.001 mostly appeared in blood too.

The clonotype was recovered from a man younger than 35 with Graves' hyperthyroidism. The material sequenced was blood. The chain has TRBV29-1 and TRBJ2-3, with D hard to call. CDR3 DNA sequence: TGCAGCGTTGCCCCATACAATACGCAGTATTTT. As protein: CSVAPYNTQYF.